This T cell receptor beta chain was profiled in a study of blood T cell repertoires in COVID-19. Study summary: COVID-19 samples collected from the United States, Italy and Spain covered acute and convalescent phases. The analysed material was cDNA or gDNA that came from T cells, B-cell-depleted T cells, or PBMCs.

CDR3 size: 13 residues. From germline, CDR1 is MNHEY and CDR2 SVGAGI. Trimming removed 2 bases from V and 0 bases from J, with 4 bases in between. This clone was picked up one time. As originally analysed: Reference gene primer amplification gave estimated nucleated cell counts. Here immunoSEQ multiplex PCR was the method, and the copy in TCRdb shows in-frame clones only, minus some. V and J calls and clone size are as listed in that table; D and trimming were resolved from the DNA. The sample includes over 50,000 clones, around 84% of them seen just once. This TCR derives from a man in his fifties or sixties with acute or convalescent COVID-19. The chain carries TRBV6-5 and TRBJ1-1; D is unresolved. The sequencing sample was made of peripheral blood. In DNA form, the CDR3 reads TGTGCCAGCAGTTACCAGGTGAACACTGAAGCTTTCTTT. This gives the protein CASSYQVNTEAFF.